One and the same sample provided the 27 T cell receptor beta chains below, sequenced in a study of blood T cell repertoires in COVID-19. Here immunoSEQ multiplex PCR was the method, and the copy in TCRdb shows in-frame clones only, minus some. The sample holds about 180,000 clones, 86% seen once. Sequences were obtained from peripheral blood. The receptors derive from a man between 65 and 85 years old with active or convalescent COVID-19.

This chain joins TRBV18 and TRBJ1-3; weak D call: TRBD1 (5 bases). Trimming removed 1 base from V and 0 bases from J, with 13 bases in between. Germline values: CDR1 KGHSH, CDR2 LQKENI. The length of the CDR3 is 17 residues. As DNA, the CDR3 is TGTGCCAGCTCACCACTCGCCCGGGGGGACTCTGGAAACACCATATATTTT. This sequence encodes CASSPLARGDSGNTIYF.

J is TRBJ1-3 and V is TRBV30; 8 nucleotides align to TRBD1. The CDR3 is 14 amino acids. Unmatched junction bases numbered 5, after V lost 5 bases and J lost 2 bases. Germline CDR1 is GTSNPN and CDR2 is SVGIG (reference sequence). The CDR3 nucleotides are TGTGCCTGGGCAGGGGGCTTGGCTGGAAACACCATATATTTT. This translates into CAWAGGLAGNTIYF.

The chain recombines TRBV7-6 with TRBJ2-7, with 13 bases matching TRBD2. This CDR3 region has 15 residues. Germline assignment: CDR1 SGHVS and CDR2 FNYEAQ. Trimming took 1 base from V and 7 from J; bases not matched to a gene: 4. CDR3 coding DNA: TGTGCCAGCAGCTTAGGACTAGCGGGAGGTAGGGAGCAGTACTTC. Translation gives CASSLGLAGGREQYF.

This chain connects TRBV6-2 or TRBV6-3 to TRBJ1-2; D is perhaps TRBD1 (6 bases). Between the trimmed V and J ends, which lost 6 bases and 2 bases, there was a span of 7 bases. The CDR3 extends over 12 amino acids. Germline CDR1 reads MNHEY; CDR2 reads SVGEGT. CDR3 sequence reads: CASSQGNYGYTF. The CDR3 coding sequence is TGTGCCAGCAGCCAGGGGAACTATGGCTACACCTTC.

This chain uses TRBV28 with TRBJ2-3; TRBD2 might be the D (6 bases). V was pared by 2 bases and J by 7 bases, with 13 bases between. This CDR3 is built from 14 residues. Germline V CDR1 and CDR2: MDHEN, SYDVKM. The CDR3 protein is CASSLTGSINTQYF. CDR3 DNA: TGTGCCAGCAGTTTAACCGGGAGTATTAATACGCAGTATTTT.

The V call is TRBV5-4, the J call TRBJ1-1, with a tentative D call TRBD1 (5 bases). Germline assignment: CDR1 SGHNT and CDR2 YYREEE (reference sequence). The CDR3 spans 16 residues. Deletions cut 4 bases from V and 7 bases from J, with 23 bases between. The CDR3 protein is CASSLLKTGVGNEAFF. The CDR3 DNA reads TGTGCCAGCAGCCTACTGAAAACAGGTGTTGGTAATGAAGCTTTCTTT.

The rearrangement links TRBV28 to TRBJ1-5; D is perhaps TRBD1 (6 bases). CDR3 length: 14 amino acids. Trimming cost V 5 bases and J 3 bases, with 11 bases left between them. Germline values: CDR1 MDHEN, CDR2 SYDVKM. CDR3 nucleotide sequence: TGTGCCAGCAGTCCCCAGGGGCCCAATCAGCCCCAGCATTTT. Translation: CASSPQGPNQPQHF.

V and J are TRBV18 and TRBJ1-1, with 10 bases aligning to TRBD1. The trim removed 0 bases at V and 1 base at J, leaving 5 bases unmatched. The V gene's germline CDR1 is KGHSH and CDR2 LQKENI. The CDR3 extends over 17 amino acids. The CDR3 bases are TGTGCCAGCTCACCACCGGGACAGGGGATGGAGAACACTGAAGCTTTCTTT. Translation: CASSPPGQGMENTEAFF. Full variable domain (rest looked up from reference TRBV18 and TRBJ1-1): NAGVMQNPRHLVRRRGQEARLRCSPMKGHSHVYWYRQLPEEGLKFMVYLQKENIIDESGMPKERFSAEFPKEGPSILRIQQVVRGDSAAYFCASSPPGQGMENTEAFFGQGTRLTVV.

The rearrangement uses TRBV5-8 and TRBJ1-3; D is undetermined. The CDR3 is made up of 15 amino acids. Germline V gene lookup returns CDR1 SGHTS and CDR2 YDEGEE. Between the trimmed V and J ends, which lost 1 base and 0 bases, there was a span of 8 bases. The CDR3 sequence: CASSLSLNSGNTIYF. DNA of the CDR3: TGTGCCAGCAGCTTGAGCCTAAACTCTGGAAACACCATATATTTT.

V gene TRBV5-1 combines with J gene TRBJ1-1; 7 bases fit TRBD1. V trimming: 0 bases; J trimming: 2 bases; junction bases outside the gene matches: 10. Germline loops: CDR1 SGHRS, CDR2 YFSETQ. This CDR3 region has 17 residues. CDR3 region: CASSLGRGRGGNTEAFF. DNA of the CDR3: TGCGCCAGCAGCTTGGGTAGAGGAAGAGGGGGCAACACTGAAGCTTTCTTT.

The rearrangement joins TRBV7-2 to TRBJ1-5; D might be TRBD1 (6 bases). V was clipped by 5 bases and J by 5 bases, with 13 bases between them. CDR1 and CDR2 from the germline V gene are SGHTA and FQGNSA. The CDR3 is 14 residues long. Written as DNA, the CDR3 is TGTGCCAGCAGCGGTCCGGGACATGATCAGCCCCAGCATTTT. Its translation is CASSGPGHDQPQHF.

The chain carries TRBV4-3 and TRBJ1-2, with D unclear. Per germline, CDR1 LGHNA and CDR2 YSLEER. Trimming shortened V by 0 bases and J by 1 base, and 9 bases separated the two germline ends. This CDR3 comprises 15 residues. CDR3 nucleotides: TGCGCCAGCAGCCAAGAGGTCAGATTTAACTATGGCTACACCTTC. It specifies CASSQEVRFNYGYTF.

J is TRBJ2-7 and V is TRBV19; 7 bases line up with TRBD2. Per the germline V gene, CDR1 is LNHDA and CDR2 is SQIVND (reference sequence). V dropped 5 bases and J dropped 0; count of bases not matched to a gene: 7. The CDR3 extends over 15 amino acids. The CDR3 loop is CASSAWGGSSYEQYF. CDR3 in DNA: TGTGCCAGTAGTGCGTGGGGGGGGAGCTCCTACGAGCAGTACTTC.

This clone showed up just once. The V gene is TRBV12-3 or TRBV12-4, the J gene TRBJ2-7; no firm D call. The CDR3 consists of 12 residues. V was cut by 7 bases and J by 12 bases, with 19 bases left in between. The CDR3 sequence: CASTLSEASPYF. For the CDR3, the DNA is TGTGCCAGCACCCTATCTGAGGCCAGCCCGTACTTC.

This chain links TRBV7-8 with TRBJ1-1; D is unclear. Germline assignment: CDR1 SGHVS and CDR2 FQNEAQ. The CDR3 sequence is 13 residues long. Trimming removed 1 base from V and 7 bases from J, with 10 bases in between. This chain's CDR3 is CASSLGAELEAFF. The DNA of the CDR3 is TGTGCCAGCAGCTTAGGGGCAGAACTTGAAGCTTTCTTT.

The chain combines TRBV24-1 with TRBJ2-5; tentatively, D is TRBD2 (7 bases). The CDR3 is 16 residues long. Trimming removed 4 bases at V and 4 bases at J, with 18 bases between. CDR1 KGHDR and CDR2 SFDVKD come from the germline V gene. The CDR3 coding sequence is TGTGCCACCAGTGACCTTCGCGGGGGCAGGATAGAGACCCAGTACTTC. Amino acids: CATSDLRGGRIETQYF.

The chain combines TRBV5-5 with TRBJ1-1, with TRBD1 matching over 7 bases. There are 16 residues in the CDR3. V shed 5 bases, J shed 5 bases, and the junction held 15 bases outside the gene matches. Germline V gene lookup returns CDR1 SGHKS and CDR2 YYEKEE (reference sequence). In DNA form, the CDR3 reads TGTGCCAGCAGTCGAGCCTTAGACAGGGTGCGAACTGAAGCTTTCTTT. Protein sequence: CASSRALDRVRTEAFF.

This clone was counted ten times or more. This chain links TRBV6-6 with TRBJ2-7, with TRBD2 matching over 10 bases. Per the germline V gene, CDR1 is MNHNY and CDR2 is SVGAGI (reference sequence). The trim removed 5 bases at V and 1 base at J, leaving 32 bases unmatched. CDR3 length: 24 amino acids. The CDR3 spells CASSLKRFGPSGSSPEPLSYEQYF. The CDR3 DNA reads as TGTGCCAGCAGTCTCAAGCGGTTTGGACCTAGCGGGAGTTCCCCGGAACCCCTTTCCTACGAGCAGTACTTC.

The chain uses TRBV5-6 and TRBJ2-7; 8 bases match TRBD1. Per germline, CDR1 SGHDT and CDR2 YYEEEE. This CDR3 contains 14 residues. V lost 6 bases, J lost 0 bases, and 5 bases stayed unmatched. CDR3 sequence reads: CASNRDRNSYEQYF. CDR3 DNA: TGTGCCAGCAACCGGGACAGGAACTCCTACGAGCAGTACTTC.

For the CDR3, the DNA is TGTGCCAGCAGGGAGAGACAGGGCGGCAATTCACCCCTCCACTTT. This codes for CASRERQGGNSPLHF. V is TRBV2 and J is TRBJ1-6, with 7 bases that match TRBD1. Trimming took 6 bases from V and 7 from J; bases not matched to a gene: 9. CDR3 size: 15 residues. Germline CDR1 is SNHLY and CDR2 is FYNNEI.

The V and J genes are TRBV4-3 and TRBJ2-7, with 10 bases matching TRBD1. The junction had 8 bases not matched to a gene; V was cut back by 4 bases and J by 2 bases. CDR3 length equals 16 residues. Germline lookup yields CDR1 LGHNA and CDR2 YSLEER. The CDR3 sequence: CASSLVPGQGTYEQYF. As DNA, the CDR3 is TGCGCCAGCAGCCTAGTGCCGGGACAGGGGACCTACGAGCAGTACTTC.

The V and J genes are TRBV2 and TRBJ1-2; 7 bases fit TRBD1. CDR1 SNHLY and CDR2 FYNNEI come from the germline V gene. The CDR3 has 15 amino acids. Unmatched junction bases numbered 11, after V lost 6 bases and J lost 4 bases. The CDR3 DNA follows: TGTGCCAGCAGGAGCCGACAGGGTGGAGGCTATGGCTACACCTTC. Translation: CASRSRQGGGYGYTF.

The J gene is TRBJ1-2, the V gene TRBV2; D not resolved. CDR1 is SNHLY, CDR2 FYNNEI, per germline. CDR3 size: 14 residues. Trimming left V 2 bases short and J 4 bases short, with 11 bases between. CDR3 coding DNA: TGTGCCAGCAGTGAATCCGGGGTTTCCTATGGCTACACCTTC. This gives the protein CASSESGVSYGYTF.

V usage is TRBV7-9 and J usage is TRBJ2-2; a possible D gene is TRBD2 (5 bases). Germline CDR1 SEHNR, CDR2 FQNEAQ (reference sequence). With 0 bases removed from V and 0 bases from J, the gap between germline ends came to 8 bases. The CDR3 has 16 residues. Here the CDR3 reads CASSLASGANTGELFF. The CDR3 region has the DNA TGTGCCAGCAGCTTAGCTTCCGGGGCGAACACCGGGGAGCTGTTTTTT.

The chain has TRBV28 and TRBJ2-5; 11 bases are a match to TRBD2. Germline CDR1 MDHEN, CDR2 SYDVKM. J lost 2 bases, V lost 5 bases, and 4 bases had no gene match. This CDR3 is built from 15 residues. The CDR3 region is CASSRGLAVQETQYF. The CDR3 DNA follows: TGTGCCAGCAGTCGGGGACTAGCGGTTCAAGAGACCCAGTACTTC.

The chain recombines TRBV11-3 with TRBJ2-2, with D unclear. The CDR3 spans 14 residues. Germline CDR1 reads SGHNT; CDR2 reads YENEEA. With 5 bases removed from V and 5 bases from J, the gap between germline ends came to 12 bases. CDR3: CASSPSAVTGELFF. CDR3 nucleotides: TGTGCCAGCAGCCCTAGTGCGGTTACCGGGGAGCTGTTTTTT. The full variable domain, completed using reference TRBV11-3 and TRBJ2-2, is EAGVVQSPRYKIIEKKQPVAFWCNPISGHNTLYWYLQNLGQGPELLIRYENEEAVDDSQLPKDRFSAERLKGVDSTLKIQPAELGDSAVYLCASSPSAVTGELFFGEGSRLTVL.

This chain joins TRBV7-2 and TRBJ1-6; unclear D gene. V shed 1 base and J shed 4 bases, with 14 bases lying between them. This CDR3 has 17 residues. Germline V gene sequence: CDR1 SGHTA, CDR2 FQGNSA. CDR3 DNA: TGTGCCAGCAGCTTAGTGGGAGGGCTGGGATATAATTCACCCCTCCACTTT. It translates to CASSLVGGLGYNSPLHF. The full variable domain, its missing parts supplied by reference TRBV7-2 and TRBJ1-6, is GAGVSQSPSNKVTEKGKDVELRCDPISGHTALYWYRQSLGQGLEFLIYFQGNSAPDKSGLPSDRFSAERTGGSVSTLTIQRTQQEDSAVYLCASSLVGGLGYNSPLHFGNGTRLTVT.